This TCR beta chain was sequenced in a study of blood T cell repertoires in COVID-19. The junction had 5 bases not matched to a gene; V was cut back by 3 bases and J by 7 bases. The CDR3 has 15 residues. CDR1 is MDHEN, CDR2 SYDVKM, per germline. Here immunoSEQ multiplex PCR was the method, and the copy in TCRdb shows in-frame clones only, minus some. The table lists a few hundred thousand clones, around 84% of them singletons. Sequences were obtained from PBMCs or T cells enriched from blood (not recorded which). The V gene is TRBV28, the J gene TRBJ1-6, with 8 bases lining up with TRBD1. The clonotype was recovered from a woman in her thirties or forties with acute COVID-19. CDR3 in DNA: TGTGCCAGCAGTTTGTTAGGACAGGGAAATTCACCCCTCCACTTT. As protein: CASSLLGQGNSPLHF. Looking up the rest from reference TRBV28 and TRBJ1-6 gives the full variable domain: DVKVTQSSRYLVKRTGEKVFLECVQDMDHENMFWYRQDPGLGLRLIYFSYDVKMKEKGDIPEGYSVSREKKERFSLILESASTNQTSMYLCASSLLGQGNSPLHFGNGTRLTVT.